This T cell receptor beta chain was sequenced in a study of T cell repertoires in cytomegalovirus infection. TCRdb used MiXCR to reprocess the reads, holding one entry per CDR3 protein. Here the sample spans just over 300,000 distinct CDR3 sequences, about a sixth being singletons. V lost 0 bases to trimming and J lost 1 base; unmatched junction nucleotides: 1. Per the germline V gene, CDR1 is SGHKS and CDR2 is YYEKEE (reference sequence). CDR3 size: 17 residues. This chain joins TRBV5-5 and TRBJ2-3; 14 bases are a match to TRBD2. This sequence was found in a human donor in good health (CMV status not recorded). Some clones in this sample may be carry-over from other donors' samples. Sequenced input: PBMCs. This chain's CDR3 is CASSLGLAGGGTDTQYF. CDR3 nucleotides: TGTGCCAGCAGCTTGGGACTAGCGGGGGGGGGCACAGATACGCAGTATTTT.